This T cell receptor (beta chain) comes out of a study of blood T cell repertoires in COVID-19. Across the whole study: Samples representing acute and convalescent COVID-19 were sourced from the United States, Italy and Spain. T cells, B-cell-depleted T cells, or PBMCs provided the cDNA or gDNA that served as material.

The germline V gene encodes CDR1 LGHDT and CDR2 YNNKEL (reference sequence). The CDR3 totals 15 residues. Trimming took off 1 base at V and 3 bases at J, with 10 bases between the two ends. Authors' data handling: Using reference gene primer amplification, nucleated cell counts were estimated. Clones were sequenced by immunoSEQ multiplex PCR, and TCRdb holds only the in-frame ones, with some missing. V and J calls and clone size come straight from that table; D and trimming were deduced from the DNA. This sample has 340,000 or so clones; 65% to 90% occur once, and the top ten carry about 4.2%. Sequenced input: PBMCs or T cells enriched from blood (not recorded which). The chain joins TRBV3-1 (or the pseudogene TRBV3-2) to TRBJ1-3; D is unresolved. This TCR was sampled from a middle-aged woman with acute COVID-19. The CDR3 spells CASSQVSVHGNTIYF. The CDR3 coding sequence is TGTGCCAGCAGCCAAGTTTCGGTGCATGGAAACACCATATATTTT.